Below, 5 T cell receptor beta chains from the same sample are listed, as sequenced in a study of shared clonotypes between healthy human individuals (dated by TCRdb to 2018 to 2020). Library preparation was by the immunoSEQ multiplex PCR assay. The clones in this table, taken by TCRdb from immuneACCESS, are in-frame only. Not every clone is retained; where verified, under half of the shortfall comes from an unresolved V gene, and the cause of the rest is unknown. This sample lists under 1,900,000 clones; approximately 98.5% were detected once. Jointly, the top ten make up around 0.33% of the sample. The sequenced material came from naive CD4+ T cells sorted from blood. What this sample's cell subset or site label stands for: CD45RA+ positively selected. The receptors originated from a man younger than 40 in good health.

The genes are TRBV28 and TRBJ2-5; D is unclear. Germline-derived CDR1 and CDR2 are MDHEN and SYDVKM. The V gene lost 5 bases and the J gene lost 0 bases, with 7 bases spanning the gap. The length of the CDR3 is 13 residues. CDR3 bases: TGTGCCAGCAGTCCCGGGTACCAAGAGACCCAGTACTTC. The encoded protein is CASSPGYQETQYF.

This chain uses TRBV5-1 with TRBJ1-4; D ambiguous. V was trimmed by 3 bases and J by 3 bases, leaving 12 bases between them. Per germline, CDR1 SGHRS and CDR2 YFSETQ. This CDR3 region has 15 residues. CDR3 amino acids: CASSSLAPANEKLFF. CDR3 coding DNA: TGCGCCAGCAGCTCACTTGCGCCGGCTAATGAAAAACTGTTTTTT.

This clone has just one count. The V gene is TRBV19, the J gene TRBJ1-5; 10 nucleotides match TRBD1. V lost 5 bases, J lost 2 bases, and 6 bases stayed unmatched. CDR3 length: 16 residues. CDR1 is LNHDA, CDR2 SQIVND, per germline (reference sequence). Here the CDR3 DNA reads TGTGCCAGTAGTCATTGGACAGGGGGAGGCAATCAGCCCCAGCATTTT. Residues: CASSHWTGGGNQPQHF.

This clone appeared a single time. Written as DNA, the CDR3 is TGTGCCAGCACCCTAGGGACTAGCGGGTCCCACAATGAGCAGTTCTTC. Protein sequence: CASTLGTSGSHNEQFF. The chain links TRBV14 to TRBJ2-1; 12 bases align to TRBD2. Germline CDR1 is SGHDN and CDR2 is FVKESK. V lost 7 bases to trimming and J lost 5 bases; unmatched junction nucleotides: 9. The CDR3 runs 16 residues.

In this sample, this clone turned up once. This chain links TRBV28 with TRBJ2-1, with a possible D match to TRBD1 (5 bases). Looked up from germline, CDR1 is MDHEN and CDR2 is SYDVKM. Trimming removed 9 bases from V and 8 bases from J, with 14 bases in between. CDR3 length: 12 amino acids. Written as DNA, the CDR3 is TGTGCCAGTACAGGCGGCTGGGATGAGCAGTTCTTC. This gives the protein CASTGGWDEQFF.